This entry features one T cell receptor beta chain sequence. Its antigen remains unidentified. Germline loops: CDR1 LGHNT, CDR2 FRNRAP. CDR3 size: 14 residues. V was cut by 6 bases and J by 0 bases, with 10 bases left in between. This sample is drawn from a study of blood T cells in healthy people across ages. General study results and limits: It was the long-lived donors that had more naive CD4+ cells and higher diversity than aged donors. No one knew whether donors had CMV, which possibly confounded expanded clonotype changes.

Then a second PCR, running about 6 to 12 cycles, was carried out with a sample-barcoded 5' primer and a J-beta primer mix. Each CDR3 protein is one row after TCRdb ran MiXCR on the 5' RACE reads. Among around 2 million distinct CDR3 sequences listed, around 42% were seen once. The chain is built from TRBV12-5 and TRBJ2-3, with D tentatively TRBD1 (6 bases). This sequence originates from a human donor in good health. What was sequenced was blood. CDR3 coding DNA: TGTGCTAGTGGCCTTGGACAGAGCACAGATACGCAGTATTTT. This sequence encodes CASGLGQSTDTQYF.